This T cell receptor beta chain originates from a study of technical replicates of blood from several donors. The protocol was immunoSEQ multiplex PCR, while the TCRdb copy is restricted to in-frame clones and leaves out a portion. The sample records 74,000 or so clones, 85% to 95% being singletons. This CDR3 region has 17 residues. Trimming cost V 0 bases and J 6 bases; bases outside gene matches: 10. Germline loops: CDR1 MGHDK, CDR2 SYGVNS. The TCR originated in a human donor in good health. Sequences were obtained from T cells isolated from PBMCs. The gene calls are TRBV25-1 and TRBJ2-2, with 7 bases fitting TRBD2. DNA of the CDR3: TGTGCCAGCAGTGAATACGCTGGGGGAGGGAGGCCCGGGGAGCTGTTTTTT. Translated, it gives CASSEYAGGGRPGELFF.